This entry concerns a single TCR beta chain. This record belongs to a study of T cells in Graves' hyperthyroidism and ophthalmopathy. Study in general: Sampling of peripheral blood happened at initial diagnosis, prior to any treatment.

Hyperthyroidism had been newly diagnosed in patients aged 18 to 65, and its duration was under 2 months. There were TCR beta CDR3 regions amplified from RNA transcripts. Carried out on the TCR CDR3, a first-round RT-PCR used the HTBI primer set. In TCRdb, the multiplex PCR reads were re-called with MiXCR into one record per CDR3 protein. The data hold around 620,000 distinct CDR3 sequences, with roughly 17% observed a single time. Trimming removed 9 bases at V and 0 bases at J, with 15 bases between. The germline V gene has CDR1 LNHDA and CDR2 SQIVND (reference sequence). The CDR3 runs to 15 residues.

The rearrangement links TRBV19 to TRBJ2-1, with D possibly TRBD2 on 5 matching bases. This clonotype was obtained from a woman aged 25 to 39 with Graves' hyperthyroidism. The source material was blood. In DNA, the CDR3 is TGTGCCAGCAGACCGGACTCATACTCCTACAATGAGCAGTTCTTC. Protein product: CASRPDSYSYNEQFF.